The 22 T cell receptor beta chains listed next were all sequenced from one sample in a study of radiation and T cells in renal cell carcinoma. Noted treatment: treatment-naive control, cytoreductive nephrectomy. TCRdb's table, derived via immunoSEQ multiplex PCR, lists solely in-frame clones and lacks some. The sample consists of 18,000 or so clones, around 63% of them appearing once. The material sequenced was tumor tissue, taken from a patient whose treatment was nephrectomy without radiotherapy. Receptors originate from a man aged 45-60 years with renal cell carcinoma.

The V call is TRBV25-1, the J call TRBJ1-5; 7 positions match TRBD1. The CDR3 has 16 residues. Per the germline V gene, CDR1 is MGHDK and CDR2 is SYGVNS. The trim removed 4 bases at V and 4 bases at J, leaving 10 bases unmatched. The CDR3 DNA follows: TGTGCCAGCAGTGGCTTAAAGGGGGCTAGGAATCAGCCCCAGCATTTT. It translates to CASSGLKGARNQPQHF.

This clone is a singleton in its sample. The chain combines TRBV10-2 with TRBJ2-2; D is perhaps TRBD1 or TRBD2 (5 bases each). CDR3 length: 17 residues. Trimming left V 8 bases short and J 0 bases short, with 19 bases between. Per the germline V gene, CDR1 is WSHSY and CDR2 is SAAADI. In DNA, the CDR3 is TGCGCCAGCGAAGACTACGGGACGGTGACGAACACCGGGGAGCTGTTTTTT. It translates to CASEDYGTVTNTGELFF.

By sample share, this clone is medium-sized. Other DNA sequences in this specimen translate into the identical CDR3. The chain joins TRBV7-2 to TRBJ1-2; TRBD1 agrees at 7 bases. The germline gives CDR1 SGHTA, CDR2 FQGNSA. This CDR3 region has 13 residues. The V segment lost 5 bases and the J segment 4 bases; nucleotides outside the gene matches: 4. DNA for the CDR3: TGTGCCAGCAGCCCGGGACAGATCTATGGCTACACCTTC. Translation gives CASSPGQIYGYTF.

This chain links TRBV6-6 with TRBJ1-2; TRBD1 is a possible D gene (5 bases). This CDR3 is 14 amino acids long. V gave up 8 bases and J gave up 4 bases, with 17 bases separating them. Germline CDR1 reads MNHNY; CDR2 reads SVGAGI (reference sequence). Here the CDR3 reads CASGDGGHRYGYTF. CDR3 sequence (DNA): TGTGCCAGCGGGGATGGAGGACACCGCTATGGCTACACCTTC.

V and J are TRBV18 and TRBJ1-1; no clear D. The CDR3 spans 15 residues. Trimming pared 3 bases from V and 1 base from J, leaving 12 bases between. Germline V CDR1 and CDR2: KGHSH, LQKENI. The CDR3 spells CASSPLLGGNTEAFF. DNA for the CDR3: TGTGCCAGCTCACCTCTCTTAGGCGGGAACACTGAAGCTTTCTTT.

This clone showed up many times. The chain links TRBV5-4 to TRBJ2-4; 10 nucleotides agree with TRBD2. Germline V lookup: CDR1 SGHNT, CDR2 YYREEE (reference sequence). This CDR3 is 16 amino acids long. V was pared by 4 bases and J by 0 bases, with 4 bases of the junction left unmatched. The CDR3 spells CASSPERGGAKNIQYF. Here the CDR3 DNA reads TGTGCCAGCAGCCCAGAGCGGGGGGGAGCCAAAAACATTCAGTACTTC.

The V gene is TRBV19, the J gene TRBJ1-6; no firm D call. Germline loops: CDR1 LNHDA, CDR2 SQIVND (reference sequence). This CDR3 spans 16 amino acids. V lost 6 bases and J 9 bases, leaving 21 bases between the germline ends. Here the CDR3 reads CASSHNPGSRGSPLHF. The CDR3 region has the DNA TGTGCCAGTAGCCACAACCCCGGGTCCAGAGGTTCACCCCTCCACTTT.

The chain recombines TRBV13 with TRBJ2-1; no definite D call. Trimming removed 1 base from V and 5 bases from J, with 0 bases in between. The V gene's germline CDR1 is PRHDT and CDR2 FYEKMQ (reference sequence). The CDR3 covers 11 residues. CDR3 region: CASSLDNEQFF. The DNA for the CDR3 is TGTGCCAGCAGCTTAGACAATGAGCAGTTCTTC.

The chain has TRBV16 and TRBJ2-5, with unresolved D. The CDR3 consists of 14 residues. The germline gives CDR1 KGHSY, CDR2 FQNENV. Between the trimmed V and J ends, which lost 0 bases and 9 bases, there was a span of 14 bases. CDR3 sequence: CASSQSGRGDAQYF. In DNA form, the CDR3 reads TGTGCCAGCAGCCAATCGGGTAGAGGAGATGCCCAGTACTTC.

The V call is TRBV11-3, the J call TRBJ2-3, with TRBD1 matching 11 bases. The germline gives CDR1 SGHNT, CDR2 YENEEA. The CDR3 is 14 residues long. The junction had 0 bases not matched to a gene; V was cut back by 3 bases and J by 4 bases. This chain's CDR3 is CASSLGQGADTQYF. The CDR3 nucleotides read TGTGCCAGCAGCTTGGGACAGGGGGCAGATACGCAGTATTTT.

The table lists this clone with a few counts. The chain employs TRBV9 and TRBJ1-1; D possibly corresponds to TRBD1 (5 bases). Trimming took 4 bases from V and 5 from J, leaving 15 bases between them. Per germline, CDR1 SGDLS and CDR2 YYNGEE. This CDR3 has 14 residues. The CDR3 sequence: CASSFLSRETEAFF. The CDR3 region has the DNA TGTGCCAGCAGCTTCTTATCCAGGGAGACTGAAGCTTTCTTT.

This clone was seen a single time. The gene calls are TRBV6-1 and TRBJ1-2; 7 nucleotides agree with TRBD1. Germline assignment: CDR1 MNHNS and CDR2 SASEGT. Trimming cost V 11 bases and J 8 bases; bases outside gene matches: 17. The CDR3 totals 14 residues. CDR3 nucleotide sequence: TGTGCCCTACTGAACCCGGAGGGGGCGAAAGGCTACACCTTC. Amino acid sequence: CALLNPEGAKGYTF.

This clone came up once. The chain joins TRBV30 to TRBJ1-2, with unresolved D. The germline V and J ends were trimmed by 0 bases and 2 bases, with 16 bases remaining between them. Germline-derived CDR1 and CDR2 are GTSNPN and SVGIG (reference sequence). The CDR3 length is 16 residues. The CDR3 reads CAWSVNARPTNYGYTF. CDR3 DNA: TGTGCCTGGAGTGTAAACGCACGCCCTACCAACTATGGCTACACCTTC.

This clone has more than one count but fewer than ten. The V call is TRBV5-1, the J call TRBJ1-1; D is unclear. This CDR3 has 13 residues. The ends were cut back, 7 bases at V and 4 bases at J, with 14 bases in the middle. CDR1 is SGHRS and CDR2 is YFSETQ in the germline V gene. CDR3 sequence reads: CASAKSEVTEAFF. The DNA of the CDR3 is TGCGCCAGCGCCAAATCGGAAGTCACTGAAGCTTTCTTT. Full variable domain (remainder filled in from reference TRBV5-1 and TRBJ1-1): KAGVTQTPRYLIKTRGQQVTLSCSPISGHRSVSWYQQTPGQGLQFLFEYFSETQRNKGNFPGRFSGRQFSNSRSEMNVSTLELGDSALYLCASAKSEVTEAFFGQGTRLTVV.

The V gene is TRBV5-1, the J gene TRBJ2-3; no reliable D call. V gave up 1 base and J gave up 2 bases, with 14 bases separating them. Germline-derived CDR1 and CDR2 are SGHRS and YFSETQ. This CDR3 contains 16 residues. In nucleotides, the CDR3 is TGCGCCAGCAGCTTGATCTCGTCCACTAACACAGATACGCAGTATTTT. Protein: CASSLISSTNTDTQYF. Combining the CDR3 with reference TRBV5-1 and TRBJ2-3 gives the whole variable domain KAGVTQTPRYLIKTRGQQVTLSCSPISGHRSVSWYQQTPGQGLQFLFEYFSETQRNKGNFPGRFSGRQFSNSRSEMNVSTLELGDSALYLCASSLISSTNTDTQYFGPGTRLTVL.

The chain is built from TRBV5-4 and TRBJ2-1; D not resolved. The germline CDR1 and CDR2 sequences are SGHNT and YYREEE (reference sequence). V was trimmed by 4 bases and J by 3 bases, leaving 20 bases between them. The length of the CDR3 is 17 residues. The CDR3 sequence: CASSQDARRYLYNEQFF. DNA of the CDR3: TGTGCCAGCAGCCAAGATGCTCGCCGCTACCTCTACAATGAGCAGTTCTTC.

CDR3 DNA sequence: TGTGCGTCCCAAACATTAACGCACACTGAAGCTTTCTTT. Amino acid sequence: CASQTLTHTEAFF. This chain joins TRBV30 and TRBJ1-1, with D hard to call. The CDR3 runs to 13 residues. The germline V gene has CDR1 GTSNPN and CDR2 SVGIG (reference sequence).

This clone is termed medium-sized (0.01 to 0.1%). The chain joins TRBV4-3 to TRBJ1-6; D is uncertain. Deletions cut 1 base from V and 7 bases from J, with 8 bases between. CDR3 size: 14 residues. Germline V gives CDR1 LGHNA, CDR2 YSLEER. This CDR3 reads CASSQGVRNSPLHF. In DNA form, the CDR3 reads TGCGCCAGCAGCCAAGGAGTCAGGAATTCACCCCTCCACTTT.

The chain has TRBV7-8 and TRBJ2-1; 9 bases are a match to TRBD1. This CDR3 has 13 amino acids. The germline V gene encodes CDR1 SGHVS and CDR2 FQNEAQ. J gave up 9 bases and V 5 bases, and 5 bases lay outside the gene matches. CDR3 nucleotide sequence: TGTGCCAGCAGCCCCGGGACAGGGCTTGAGCAGTTCTTC. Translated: CASSPGTGLEQFF.

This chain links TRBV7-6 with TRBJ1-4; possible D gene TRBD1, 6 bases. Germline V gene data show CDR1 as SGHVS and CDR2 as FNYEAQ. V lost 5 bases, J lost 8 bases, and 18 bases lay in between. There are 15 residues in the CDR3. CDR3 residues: CASSATGTLEEKLFF. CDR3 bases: TGTGCCAGCAGCGCCACAGGGACCCTGGAAGAAAAACTGTTTTTT.

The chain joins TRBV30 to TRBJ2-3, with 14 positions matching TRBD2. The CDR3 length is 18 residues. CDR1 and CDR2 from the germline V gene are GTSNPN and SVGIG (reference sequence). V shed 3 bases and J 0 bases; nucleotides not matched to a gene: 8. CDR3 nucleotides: TGTGCCTGGAGGGACCCGGGACTAGCGGGGGATAGCACAGATACGCAGTATTTT. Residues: CAWRDPGLAGDSTDTQYF.

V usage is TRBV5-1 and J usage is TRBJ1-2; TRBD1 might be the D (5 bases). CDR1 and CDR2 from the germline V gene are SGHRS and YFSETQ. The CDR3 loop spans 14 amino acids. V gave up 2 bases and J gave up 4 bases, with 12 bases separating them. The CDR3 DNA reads TGCGCCAGCAGCTTCTCCCCCCAGGGCTATGGCTACACCTTC. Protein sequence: CASSFSPQGYGYTF.